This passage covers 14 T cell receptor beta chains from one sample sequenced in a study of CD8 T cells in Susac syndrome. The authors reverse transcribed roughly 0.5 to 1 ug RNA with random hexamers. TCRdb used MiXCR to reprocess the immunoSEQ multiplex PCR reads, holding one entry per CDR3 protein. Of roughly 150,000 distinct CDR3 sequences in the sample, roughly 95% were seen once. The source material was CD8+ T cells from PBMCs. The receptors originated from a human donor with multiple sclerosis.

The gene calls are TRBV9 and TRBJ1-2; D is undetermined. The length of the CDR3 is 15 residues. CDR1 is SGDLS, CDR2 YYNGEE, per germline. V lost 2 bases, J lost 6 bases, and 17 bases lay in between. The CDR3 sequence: CASSVTEWGGDGYTF. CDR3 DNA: TGTGCCAGCAGCGTTACTGAGTGGGGTGGCGATGGCTACACCTTC. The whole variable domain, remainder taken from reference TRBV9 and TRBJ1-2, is DSGVTQTPKHLITATGQRVTLRCSPRSGDLSVYWYQQSLDQGLQFLIQYYNGEERAKGNILERFSAQQFPDLHSELNLSSLELGDSALYFCASSVTEWGGDGYTFGSGTRLTVV.

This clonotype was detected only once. The CDR3 reads CASSPDGTYSYEQYF. The CDR3 DNA reads as TGTGCCAGCAGCCCGGACGGTACCTACTCCTACGAGCAGTACTTC. The V call is TRBV5-4, the J call TRBJ2-7; D not certain. Germline V gives CDR1 SGHNT, CDR2 YYREEE (reference sequence). The CDR3 extends over 15 amino acids. Trimming left V 4 bases short and J 0 bases short, with 14 bases between.

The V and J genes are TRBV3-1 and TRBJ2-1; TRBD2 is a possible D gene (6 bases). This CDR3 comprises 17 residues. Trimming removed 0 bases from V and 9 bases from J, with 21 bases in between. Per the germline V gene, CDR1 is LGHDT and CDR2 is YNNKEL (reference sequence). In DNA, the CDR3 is TGTGCCAGCAGCCAAGATTGGTCAGGCGGGGAAAGGGGTGAGCAGTTCTTC. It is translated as CASSQDWSGGERGEQFF.

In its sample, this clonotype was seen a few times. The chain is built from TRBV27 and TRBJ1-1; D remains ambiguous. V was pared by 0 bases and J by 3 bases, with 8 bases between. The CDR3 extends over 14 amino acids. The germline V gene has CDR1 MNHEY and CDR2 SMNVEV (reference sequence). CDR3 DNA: TGTGCCAGCAGTTTATCACGTCGGGACACTGAAGCTTTCTTT. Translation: CASSLSRRDTEAFF.

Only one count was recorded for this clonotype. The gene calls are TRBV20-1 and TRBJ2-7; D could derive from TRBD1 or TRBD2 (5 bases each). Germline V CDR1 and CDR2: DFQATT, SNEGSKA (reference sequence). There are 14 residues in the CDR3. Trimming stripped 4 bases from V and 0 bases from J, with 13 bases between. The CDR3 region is CSAIPEGLSYEQYF. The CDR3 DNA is TGCAGTGCTATTCCAGAGGGGCTCTCCTACGAGCAGTACTTC.

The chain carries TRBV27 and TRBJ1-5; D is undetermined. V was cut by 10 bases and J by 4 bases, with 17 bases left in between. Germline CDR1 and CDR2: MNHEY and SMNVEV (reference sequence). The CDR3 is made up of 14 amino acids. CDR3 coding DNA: TGTGCCACCGCTGGGTCGGGGTTTAATCAGCCCCAGCATTTT. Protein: CATAGSGFNQPQHF.

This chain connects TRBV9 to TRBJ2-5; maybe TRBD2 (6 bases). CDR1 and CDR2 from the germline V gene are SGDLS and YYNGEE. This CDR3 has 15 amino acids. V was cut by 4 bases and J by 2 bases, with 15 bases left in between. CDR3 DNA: TGTGCCAGCAGCATCACCGGGACTCCGCAAGAGACCCAGTACTTC. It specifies CASSITGTPQETQYF.

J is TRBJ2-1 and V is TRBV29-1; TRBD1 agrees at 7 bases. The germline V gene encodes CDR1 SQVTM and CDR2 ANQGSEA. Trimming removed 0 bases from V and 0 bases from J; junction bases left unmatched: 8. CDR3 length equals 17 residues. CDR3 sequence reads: CSVEERGQGPSYNEQFF. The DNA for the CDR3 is TGCAGCGTTGAAGAGAGGGGGCAGGGCCCCTCCTACAATGAGCAGTTCTTC.

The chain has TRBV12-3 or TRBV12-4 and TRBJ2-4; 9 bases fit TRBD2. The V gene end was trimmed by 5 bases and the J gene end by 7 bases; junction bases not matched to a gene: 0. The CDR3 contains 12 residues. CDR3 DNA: TGTGCCAGCAGTGCGGGGGGGAACATTCAGTACTTC. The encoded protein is CASSAGGNIQYF.

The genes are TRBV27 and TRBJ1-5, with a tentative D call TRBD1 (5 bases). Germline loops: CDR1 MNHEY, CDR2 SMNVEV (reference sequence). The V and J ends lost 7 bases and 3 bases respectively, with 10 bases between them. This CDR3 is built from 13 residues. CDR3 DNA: TGTGCCAGCACCCGGGGCGTCAATCAGCCCCAGCATTTT. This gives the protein CASTRGVNQPQHF.

In DNA form, the CDR3 reads TGTGCCAGCAGACAGGGGACGAACACTGAAGCTTTCTTT. Its translation is CASRQGTNTEAFF. This chain uses TRBV27 with TRBJ1-1, with 7 bases aligning to TRBD1. V lost 6 bases to trimming and J lost 1 base; unmatched junction nucleotides: 2. The CDR3 length is 13 residues. In germline, CDR1 is MNHEY, CDR2 SMNVEV (reference sequence).

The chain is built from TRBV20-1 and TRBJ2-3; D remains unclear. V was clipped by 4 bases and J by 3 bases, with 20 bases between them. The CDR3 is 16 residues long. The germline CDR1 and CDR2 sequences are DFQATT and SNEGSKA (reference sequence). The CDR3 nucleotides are TGCAGTGCTAATCCTGGGCGGCTCATTGGGACAGATACGCAGTATTTT. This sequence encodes CSANPGRLIGTDTQYF.

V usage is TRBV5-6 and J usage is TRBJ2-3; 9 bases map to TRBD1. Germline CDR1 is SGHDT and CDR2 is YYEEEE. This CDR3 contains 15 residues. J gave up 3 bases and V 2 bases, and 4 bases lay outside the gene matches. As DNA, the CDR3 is TGTGCCAGCAGCTTAGGGACAGGGCTTACAGATACGCAGTATTTT. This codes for CASSLGTGLTDTQYF.

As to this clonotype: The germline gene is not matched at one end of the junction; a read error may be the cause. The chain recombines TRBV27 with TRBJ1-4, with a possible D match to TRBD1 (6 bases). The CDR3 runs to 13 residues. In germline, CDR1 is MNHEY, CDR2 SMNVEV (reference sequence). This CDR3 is CASSLSGGPDRTF. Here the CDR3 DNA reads TGTGCCAGCAGTTTATCAGGAGGGCCCGACAGGACCTTT.